A single T cell receptor (beta chain) is shown here with its context. The sample belongs to a study of blood T cell repertoires in COVID-19. Study-level information: PBMCs, B-cell-depleted T cells, or T cells were the source of the cDNA or gDNA that made up the material.

Trimming pared 4 bases from V and 0 bases from J, leaving 18 bases between. The CDR3 is 17 residues long. Looked up from germline, CDR1 is SGHRS and CDR2 is YFSETQ. Assay used: immunoSEQ multiplex PCR; TCRdb lists only in-frame clones, some missing. The data contain over 200,000 clones, roughly 90% of them singletons. The material sequenced was PBMCs or T cells enriched from blood (not recorded which). V usage is TRBV5-1 and J usage is TRBJ2-3, with D tentatively TRBD1 (6 bases). The origin of this receptor is a woman aged 50 to 65 in a cohort exposed to, infected with or recovered from COVID-19 (not recorded which). The chain's CDR3 is CASSAYPGQTSTDTQYF. The CDR3 coding sequence is TGCGCCAGCAGCGCATATCCGGGACAAACTAGCACAGATACGCAGTATTTT.